The present entry profiles one T cell receptor beta chain with its context. The sample originates from a study of blood T cell repertoires in COVID-19. The CDR3 loop spans 14 amino acids. Per germline, CDR1 MNHEY and CDR2 SMNVEV (reference sequence). V gave up 5 bases and J gave up 6 bases; unmatched junction bases: 7. Clones were read by immunoSEQ multiplex PCR, and TCRdb kept only the in-frame ones, dropping some. This table holds nearly 350,000 clones, about 90% found once. The sequence derives from a woman aged 25 to 39 who had recovered from COVID-19. The rearrangement links TRBV27 to TRBJ1-5; 7 bases line up with TRBD1. What was sequenced was PBMCs or T cells enriched from blood (not recorded which). The CDR3 region is CASSPQGFVQPQHF. CDR3 nucleotide sequence: TGTGCCAGCAGTCCACAGGGGTTTGTTCAGCCCCAGCATTTT.